The 21 T cell receptor beta chains presented below share a single source sample, sequenced in a study of blood T cell repertoires in COVID-19. Only in-frame clones appear in the TCRdb table, and some are missing; sequencing was by immunoSEQ multiplex PCR. The data hold approximately 57,000 clones, with approximately 87% observed a single time. Sequenced material: peripheral blood. The receptors stem from a man aged 50-60 years with acute or convalescent COVID-19.

The V gene is TRBV7-3, the J gene TRBJ2-1; TRBD2 aligns across 7 bases. V was clipped by 5 bases and J by 10 bases; unmatched bases: 5. The CDR3 totals 12 residues. The germline V gene encodes CDR1 SGHTA and CDR2 FQGTGA. The CDR3 sequence is CASSPASGEQFF. Here the CDR3 DNA reads TGTGCCAGCAGCCCAGCTAGCGGAGAGCAGTTCTTC.

V gene TRBV5-8 combines with J gene TRBJ2-5; 12 nucleotides line up with TRBD1. The CDR3 extends over 16 amino acids. Unmatched junction bases numbered 8, after V lost 4 bases and J lost 4 bases. Germline CDR1 reads SGHTS; CDR2 reads YDEGEE. This chain's CDR3 is CASSKNPGQGAETQYF. Here the CDR3 DNA reads TGTGCCAGCAGCAAGAATCCGGGACAGGGGGCAGAGACCCAGTACTTC.

The chain carries TRBV25-1 and TRBJ2-1; TRBD2 matches at 7 bases. This CDR3 is built from 18 residues. The germline gives CDR1 MGHDK, CDR2 SYGVNS. V shed 2 bases and J 1 base; nucleotides not matched to a gene: 11. In nucleotides, the CDR3 is TGTGCCAGCAGTGAACGCGGAGGAAGCGGGGCTTCCTACAATGAGCAGTTCTTC. It yields the protein CASSERGGSGASYNEQFF.

V gene TRBV14 combines with J gene TRBJ1-3; D ambiguous. The CDR3 runs 16 residues. V gave up 2 bases and J gave up 3 bases, with 14 bases separating them. CDR1 is SGHDN and CDR2 is FVKESK in the germline V gene. CDR3 residues: CASSQSPPTVGNTIYF. CDR3 DNA: TGTGCCAGCAGCCAAAGTCCGCCAACGGTTGGAAACACCATATATTTT.

Only a few counts were recorded for this clone. This rearrangement joins TRBV11-3 to TRBJ2-7; the match to TRBD1 covers 9 bases. The CDR3 extends over 14 amino acids. The V and J ends lost 5 bases and 6 bases, in that order; junction bases with no gene match: 8. From germline, CDR1 is SGHNT and CDR2 YENEEA. The CDR3: CASSPPRTGVEQYF. Here the CDR3 DNA reads TGTGCCAGCAGCCCGCCGAGGACAGGGGTCGAGCAGTACTTC.

The J gene is TRBJ2-1, the V gene TRBV29-1; 9 positions agree with TRBD2. Germline V gene lookup returns CDR1 SQVTM and CDR2 ANQGSEA. With V trimmed by 6 bases and J by 7 bases, 13 bases remained unmatched. The CDR3 is 15 residues long. In nucleotides, the CDR3 is TGCAGCGTACAAAGGGGGGGGACTAGCAGAAATGAGCAGTTCTTC. Its protein product is CSVQRGGTSRNEQFF.

This rearrangement joins TRBV19 to TRBJ2-1, with D tentatively TRBD2 (6 bases). CDR1 and CDR2 (germline): LNHDA, SQIVND (reference sequence). The V end lost 2 bases, the J end lost 3 bases, and 11 bases lay between the germline ends. The CDR3 extends over 15 amino acids. The CDR3 coding sequence is TGTGCCAGTAGTATATTCGGGAGAGGCTACAATGAGCAGTTCTTC. Its translation is CASSIFGRGYNEQFF.

The V and J genes are TRBV11-3 and TRBJ1-2; 8 nucleotides align to TRBD1. V dropped 5 bases and J dropped 4; count of bases not matched to a gene: 9. The germline gives CDR1 SGHNT, CDR2 YENEEA. The CDR3 extends over 15 amino acids. CDR3 sequence: CASSNRGDRIYGYTF. For the CDR3, the DNA is TGTGCCAGCAGCAATAGGGGGGACAGGATCTATGGCTACACCTTC.

The chain has TRBV6-4 and TRBJ2-3; TRBD2 might be the D (6 bases). Germline V gene lookup returns CDR1 MRHNA and CDR2 SNTAGT. This CDR3 comprises 13 residues. V shed 8 bases and J shed 0 bases, with 9 bases lying between them. The CDR3 region has the DNA TGTGCCAGCTCGGGAGACAGCACAGATACGCAGTATTTT. Translation: CASSGDSTDTQYF.

This clone was found once. V and J are TRBV6-5 and TRBJ1-2, with D tentatively TRBD1 (6 bases). Trimming left V 10 bases short and J 5 bases short, with 20 bases between. CDR1 is MNHEY and CDR2 is SVGAGI in the germline V gene. The CDR3 contains 14 residues. The CDR3 is CATYPLGAGYGYTF. The CDR3 DNA follows: TGTGCCACCTACCCTCTGGGGGCAGGTTATGGCTACACCTTC.

The chain combines TRBV7-9 with TRBJ2-7; D is possibly TRBD1 (6 bases). Germline CDR1 SEHNR, CDR2 FQNEAQ (reference sequence). The CDR3 is 14 amino acids. With 4 bases removed from V and 1 base from J, the gap between germline ends came to 11 bases. In nucleotides, the CDR3 is TGTGCCAGCAGCTCCGGGACACCATCCTACGAGCAGTACTTC. This codes for CASSSGTPSYEQYF.

V is TRBV7-2 and J is TRBJ1-2, with 10 bases matching TRBD1. This CDR3 region has 19 residues. After removal of 5 bases from V and 1 base from J, the junction contained 16 bases not matched to a gene. Looked up from germline, CDR1 is SGHTA and CDR2 is FQGNSA. The DNA for the CDR3 is TGTGCCAGCAGCGCTAGAATATCCGGGACAGGGGAGGGTAACTATGGCTACACCTTC. This encodes CASSARISGTGEGNYGYTF. The variable domain in full, completed from reference TRBV7-2 and TRBJ1-2, reads GAGVSQSPSNKVTEKGKDVELRCDPISGHTALYWYRQSLGQGLEFLIYFQGNSAPDKSGLPSDRFSAERTGGSVSTLTIQRTQQEDSAVYLCASSARISGTGEGNYGYTFGSGTRLTVV.

This chain uses TRBV7-9 with TRBJ2-1; the match to TRBD2 covers 7 bases. V dropped 0 bases and J dropped 1; count of bases not matched to a gene: 6. Germline CDR1 and CDR2: SEHNR and FQNEAQ (reference sequence). CDR3 length: 17 residues. The CDR3 DNA follows: TGTGCCAGCAGCTTAGCGTTGGGGAGGGGATCCTACAATGAGCAGTTCTTC. Its protein is CASSLALGRGSYNEQFF.

The chain employs TRBV10-2 and TRBJ1-1; D gene uncertain. The germline V and J ends were trimmed by 6 bases and 7 bases, with 21 bases remaining between them. CDR3 length: 15 residues. Germline CDR1 WSHSY, CDR2 SAAADI. CDR3 DNA: TGCGCCAGCAGCGCCAGCAGAGACTCCCTAGATGAAGCTTTCTTT. Translating gives CASSASRDSLDEAFF.

The chain is built from TRBV30 and TRBJ1-4, with 8 bases fitting TRBD1. Germline CDR1 reads GTSNPN; CDR2 reads SVGIG (reference sequence). The V gene end was trimmed by 8 bases and the J gene end by 8 bases; junction bases not matched to a gene: 7. This CDR3 spans 12 amino acids. CDR3 DNA sequence: TGTGCCGGAGGACAGGGTCGGGAAAAACTGTTTTTT. The encoded protein is CAGGQGREKLFF. The whole variable domain, filled in from reference TRBV30 and TRBJ1-4, reads SQTIHQWPATLVQPVGSPLSLECTVEGTSNPNLYWYRQAAGRGLQLLFYSVGIGQISSEVPQNLSASRPQDRQFILSSKKLLLSDSGFYLCAGGQGREKLFFGSGTQLSVL.

The rearrangement uses TRBV24-1 and TRBJ2-5, with TRBD2 matching 10 bases. The CDR3 consists of 14 residues. Germline V gives CDR1 KGHDR, CDR2 SFDVKD. V lost 7 bases, J lost 4 bases, and 5 bases stayed unmatched. The CDR3 nucleotides read TGTGCCACCAGAGCGGGGGGGGGTTTAGAGACCCAGTACTTC. It specifies CATRAGGGLETQYF.

The chain uses TRBV6-5 and TRBJ2-2, with 8 nucleotides matching TRBD1. V shed 2 bases and J 10 bases; nucleotides not matched to a gene: 9. Per germline, CDR1 MNHEY and CDR2 SVGAGI. The length of the CDR3 is 15 residues. DNA of the CDR3: TGTGCCAGCAGTTACACGCAGGGGGCTTTACTGGAGCTGTTTTTT. It yields the protein CASSYTQGALLELFF.

V and J are TRBV18 and TRBJ2-7; weak D call: TRBD1 (6 bases). The CDR3 is 13 residues long. Germline V CDR1 and CDR2: KGHSH, LQKENI. V lost 6 bases and J 5 bases, leaving 14 bases between the germline ends. CDR3 in amino acids: CASSEQGAHEQYF. Written as DNA, the CDR3 is TGTGCCAGCTCGGAACAGGGTGCCCACGAGCAGTACTTC.

This sequence joins TRBV6-4 and TRBJ1-2; 7 nucleotides line up with TRBD1. CDR1 is MRHNA and CDR2 is SNTAGT in the germline V gene. J lost 8 bases, V lost 2 bases, and 8 bases had no gene match. The CDR3 covers 14 residues. Written as DNA, the CDR3 is TGTGCCAGCAGTGACCTGACAGGGAATGGCGGCTACACCTTC. This translates into CASSDLTGNGGYTF.

With respect to this clone: Other DNA sequences of this sample code for an identical CDR3. The V call is TRBV5-4, the J call TRBJ1-1, with 7 positions matching TRBD1. The CDR3 is 15 amino acids. Germline lookup yields CDR1 SGHNT and CDR2 YYREEE (reference sequence). V trimming: 4 bases; J trimming: 1 base; junction bases outside the gene matches: 7. This CDR3 reads CASSRRDRENTEAFF. The CDR3 DNA follows: TGTGCCAGCAGCCGACGCGACAGGGAGAACACTGAAGCTTTCTTT.

The genes are TRBV6-5 and TRBJ2-7; 7 bases are a match to TRBD1. Germline V gene sequence: CDR1 MNHEY, CDR2 SVGAGI. The CDR3 consists of 15 residues. V shed 2 bases and J 3 bases; nucleotides not matched to a gene: 7. CDR3 amino acids: CASSYVGQAIYEQYF. For the CDR3, the DNA is TGTGCCAGCAGTTACGTCGGACAGGCCATCTACGAGCAGTACTTC.